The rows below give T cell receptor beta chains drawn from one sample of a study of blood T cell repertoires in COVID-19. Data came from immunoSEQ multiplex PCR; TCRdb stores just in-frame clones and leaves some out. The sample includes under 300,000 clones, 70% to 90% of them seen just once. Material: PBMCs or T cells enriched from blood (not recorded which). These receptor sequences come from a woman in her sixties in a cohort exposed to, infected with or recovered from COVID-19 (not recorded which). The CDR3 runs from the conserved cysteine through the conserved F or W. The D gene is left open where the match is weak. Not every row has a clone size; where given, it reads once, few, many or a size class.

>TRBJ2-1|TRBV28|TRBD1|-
CASTLDRYNEQFF
TGTGCCAGCACCTTGGACAGGTACAATGAGCAGTTCTTC
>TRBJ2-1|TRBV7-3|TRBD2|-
CASSGRAGGSSYNEQFF
TGTGCCAGCAGCGGACGGGCGGGAGGGAGCTCCTACAATGAGCAGTTCTTC
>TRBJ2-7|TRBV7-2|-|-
CASSLAVSYEQYF
TGTGCCAGCAGCTTGGCGGTCTCCTACGAGCAGTACTTC
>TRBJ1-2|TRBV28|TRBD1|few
CASTIPGQGPGYTF
TGTGCCAGCACCATACCGGGACAGGGCCCAGGCTACACCTTC
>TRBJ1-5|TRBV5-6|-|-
CASSLTSGNNQPQHF
TGTGCCAGCAGCTTGACATCGGGGAACAATCAGCCCCAGCATTTT
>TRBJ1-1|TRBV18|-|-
CASSPSTTAGGDAEAFF
TGTGCCAGCTCACCATCTACAACGGCGGGTGGAGACGCTGAAGCTTTCTTT
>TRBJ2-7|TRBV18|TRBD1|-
CASSQFNPGTGGHEQYF
TGTGCCAGCTCACAATTTAACCCAGGTACAGGGGGGCATGAGCAGTACTTC
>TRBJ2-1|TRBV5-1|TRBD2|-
CASSRQAGGPYNEQFF
TGCGCCAGCAGCCGCCAGGCGGGAGGGCCCTACAATGAGCAGTTCTTC
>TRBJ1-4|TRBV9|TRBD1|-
CASNVGAAGGEKLFF
TGTGCCAGCAACGTAGGTGCGGCAGGGGGGGAAAAACTGTTTTTT
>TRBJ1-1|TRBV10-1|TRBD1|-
CASSAIRDSTGEAFF
TGCGCCAGCAGTGCGATCCGGGACAGCACAGGTGAAGCTTTCTTT
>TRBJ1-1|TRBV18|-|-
CASSQETGQMNTEAFF
TGTGCCAGCTCTCAGGAAACCGGACAGATGAACACTGAAGCTTTCTTT
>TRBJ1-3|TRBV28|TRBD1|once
CASSLLGTGVLSGNTIYF
TGTGCCAGCAGTTTATTGGGGACAGGGGTCCTCTCTGGAAACACCATATATTTT
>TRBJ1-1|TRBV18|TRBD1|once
CASSPTGTTEAFF
TGTGCCAGCTCCCCGACAGGGACCACTGAAGCTTTCTTT
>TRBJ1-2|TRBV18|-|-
CASSPPNKGYTF
TGTGCCAGCTCACCACCGAACAAAGGCTACACCTTC
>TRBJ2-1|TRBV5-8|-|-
CASSRRGTYNEQFF
TGTGCCAGCAGCCGTCGGGGAACCTACAATGAGCAGTTCTTC
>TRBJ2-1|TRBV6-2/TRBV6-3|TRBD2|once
CASSTPTSGNHEQFF
TGTGCCAGCAGTACCCCGACTAGCGGGAACCATGAGCAGTTCTTC
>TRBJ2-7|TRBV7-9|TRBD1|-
CASSSRDRAHEQYF
TGTGCCAGCAGCTCCAGGGACAGGGCCCACGAGCAGTACTTC
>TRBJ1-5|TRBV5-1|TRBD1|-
CASSHTGDQPQHF
TGCGCCAGCAGCCATACAGGGGATCAGCCCCAGCATTTT
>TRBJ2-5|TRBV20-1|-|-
CSASRRESQETQYF
TGCAGTGCTAGTCGTCGGGAGAGCCAAGAGACCCAGTACTTC
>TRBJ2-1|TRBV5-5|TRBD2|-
CASSLDGSGNYNEQFF
TGTGCCAGCAGCTTGGATGGTAGCGGGAATTACAATGAGCAGTTCTTC
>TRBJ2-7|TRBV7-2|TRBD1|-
CASSITRGHEQYF
TGTGCCAGCAGCATTACTAGGGGGCACGAGCAGTACTTC
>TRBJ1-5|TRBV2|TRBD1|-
CASSRGQYSNQPQHF
TGTGCCAGCAGCAGGGGACAGTATAGCAATCAGCCCCAGCATTTT
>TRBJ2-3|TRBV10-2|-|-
CASSMAAGPDTQYF
TGCGCCAGCAGTATGGCTGCGGGCCCAGATACGCAGTATTTT
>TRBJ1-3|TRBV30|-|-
CAWSDSRSGNTIYF
TGTGCCTGGAGCGACAGCCGCTCTGGAAACACCATATATTTT
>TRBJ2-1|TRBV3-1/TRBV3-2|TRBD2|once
CASSLLADNEQFF
TGTGCCAGCAGCCTACTAGCGGACAATGAGCAGTTCTTC
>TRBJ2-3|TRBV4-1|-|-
CASSQDRLVGTDTQYF
TGCGCCAGCAGCCAAGATAGGCTAGTCGGCACAGATACGCAGTATTTT
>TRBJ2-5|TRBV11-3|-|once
CASSHGGPETQYF
TGTGCCAGCAGCCACGGAGGGCCTGAGACCCAGTACTTC
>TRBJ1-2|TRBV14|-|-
CASSQGPGYGYTF
TGTGCCAGCAGCCAAGGTCCAGGTTATGGCTACACCTTC
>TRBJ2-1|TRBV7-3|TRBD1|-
CASSLNPPTGAYNEQFF
TGTGCCAGCAGCTTAAACCCCCCGACAGGGGCGTACAATGAGCAGTTCTTC
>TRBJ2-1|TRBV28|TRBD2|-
CASSLAGGPNEQFF
TGTGCCAGCAGTTTAGCGGGAGGGCCTAATGAGCAGTTCTTC
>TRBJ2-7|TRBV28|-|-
CASSIPPPGAYEQYF
TGTGCCAGCAGTATCCCCCCGCCAGGGGCGTACGAGCAGTACTTC
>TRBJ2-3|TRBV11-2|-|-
CASSDGPDPTDTQYF
TGTGCCAGCAGCGATGGGCCAGATCCCACAGATACGCAGTATTTT
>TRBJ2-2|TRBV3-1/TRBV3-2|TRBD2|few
CASSHHPGLAGGRNTGELFF
TGTGCCAGCAGCCATCACCCGGGACTAGCGGGAGGAAGAAACACCGGGGAGCTGTTTTTT
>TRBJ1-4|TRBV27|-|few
CASSIQGPGREEKLFF
TGTGCCAGCAGTATCCAAGGCCCGGGACGGGAGGAAAAACTGTTTTTT
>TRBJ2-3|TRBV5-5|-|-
CASSSGYPSTDTQYF
TGTGCCAGCAGCTCGGGATATCCTAGCACAGATACGCAGTATTTT
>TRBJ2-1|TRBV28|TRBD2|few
CASSSLAGSSYNEQFF
TGTGCCAGCAGTTCCTTAGCGGGAAGCTCCTACAATGAGCAGTTCTTC
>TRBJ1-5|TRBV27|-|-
CASSPAPGFSNQPQHF
TGTGCCAGCAGTCCCGCGCCGGGGTTTAGCAATCAGCCCCAGCATTTT